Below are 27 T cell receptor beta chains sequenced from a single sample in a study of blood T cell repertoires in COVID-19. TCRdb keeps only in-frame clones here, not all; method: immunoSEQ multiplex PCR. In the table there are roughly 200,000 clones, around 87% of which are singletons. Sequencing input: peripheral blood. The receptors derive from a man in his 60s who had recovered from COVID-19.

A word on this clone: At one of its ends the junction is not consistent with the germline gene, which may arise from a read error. CDR3 residues: CASSRNRDRVHF. CDR3 coding DNA: TGTGCCAGCAGTCGAAACCGGGACAGGGTGCACTTC. V and J are TRBV6-5 and TRBJ2-4; 9 nucleotides align to TRBD1. The CDR3 length is 12 residues. The germline CDR1 and CDR2 sequences are MNHEY and SVGAGI.

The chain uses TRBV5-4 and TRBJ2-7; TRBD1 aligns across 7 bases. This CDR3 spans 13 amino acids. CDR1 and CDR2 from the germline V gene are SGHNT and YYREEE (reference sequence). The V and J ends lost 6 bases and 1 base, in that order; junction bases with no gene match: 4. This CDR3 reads CASTRDRSYEQYF. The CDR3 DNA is TGTGCCAGCACCAGGGACAGATCCTACGAGCAGTACTTC.

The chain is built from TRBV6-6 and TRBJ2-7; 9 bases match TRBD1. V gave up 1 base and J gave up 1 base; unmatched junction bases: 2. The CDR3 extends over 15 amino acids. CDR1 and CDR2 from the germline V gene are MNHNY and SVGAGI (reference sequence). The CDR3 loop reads CASSYFGTGSYEQYF. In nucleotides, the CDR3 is TGTGCCAGCAGTTACTTTGGGACAGGGTCCTACGAGCAGTACTTC.

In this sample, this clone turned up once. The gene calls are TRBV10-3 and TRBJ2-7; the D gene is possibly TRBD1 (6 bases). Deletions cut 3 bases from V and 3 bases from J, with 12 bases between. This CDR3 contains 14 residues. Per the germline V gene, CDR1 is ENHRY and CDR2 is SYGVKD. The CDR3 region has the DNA TGTGCCATCAGTGATAGCAGGGGCGACTACGAGCAGTACTTC. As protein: CAISDSRGDYEQYF.

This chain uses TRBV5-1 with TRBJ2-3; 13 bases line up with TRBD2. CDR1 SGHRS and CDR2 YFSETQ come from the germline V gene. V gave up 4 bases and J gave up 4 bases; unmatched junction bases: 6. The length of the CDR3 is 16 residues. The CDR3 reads CASSPWTSGSADTQYF. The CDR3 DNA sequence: TGCGCCAGCAGCCCCTGGACTAGCGGGAGTGCAGATACGCAGTATTTT.

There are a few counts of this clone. CDR3 loop: CASSISILGTGAFF. For the CDR3, the DNA is TGTGCCAGTAGTATCTCGATTTTGGGGACAGGGGCTTTCTTT. This chain joins TRBV19 and TRBJ1-1; 9 bases fit TRBD1. Trimming removed 3 bases from V and 11 bases from J; junction bases left unmatched: 10. Looked up from germline, CDR1 is LNHDA and CDR2 is SQIVND (reference sequence). This CDR3 is built from 14 residues.

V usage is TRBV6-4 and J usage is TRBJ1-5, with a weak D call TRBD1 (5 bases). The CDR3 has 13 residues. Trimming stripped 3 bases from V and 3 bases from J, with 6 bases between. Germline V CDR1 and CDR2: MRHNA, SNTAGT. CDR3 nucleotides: TGTGCCAGCAGTGAAGGGGTCAATCAGCCCCAGCATTTT. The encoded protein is CASSEGVNQPQHF.

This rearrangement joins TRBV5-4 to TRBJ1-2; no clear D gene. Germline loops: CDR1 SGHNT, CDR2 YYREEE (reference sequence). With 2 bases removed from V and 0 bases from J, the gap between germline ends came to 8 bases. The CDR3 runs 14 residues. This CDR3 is CASSFKETNYGYTF. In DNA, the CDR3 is TGTGCCAGCAGCTTCAAAGAGACTAACTATGGCTACACCTTC.

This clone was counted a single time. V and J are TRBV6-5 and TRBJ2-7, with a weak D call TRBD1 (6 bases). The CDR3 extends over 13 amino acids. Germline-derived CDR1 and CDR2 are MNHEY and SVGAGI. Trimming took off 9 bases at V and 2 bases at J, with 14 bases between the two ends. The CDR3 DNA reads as TGTGCCAGTGACTTGGGACACACCTACGAGCAGTACTTC. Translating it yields CASDLGHTYEQYF.

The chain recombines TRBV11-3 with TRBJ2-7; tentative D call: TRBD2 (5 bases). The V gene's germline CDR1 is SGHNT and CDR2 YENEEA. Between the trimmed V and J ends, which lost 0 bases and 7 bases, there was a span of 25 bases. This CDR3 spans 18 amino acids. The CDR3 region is CASSLDQGGTEAKGEQYF. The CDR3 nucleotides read TGTGCCAGCAGCTTAGATCAAGGTGGTACGGAGGCAAAAGGGGAGCAGTACTTC.

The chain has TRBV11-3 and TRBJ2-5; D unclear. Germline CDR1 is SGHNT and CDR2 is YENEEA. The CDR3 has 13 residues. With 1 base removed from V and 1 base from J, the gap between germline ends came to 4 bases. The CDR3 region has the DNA TGTGCCAGCAGCTTAGTCAGCCAAGAGACCCAGTACTTC. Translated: CASSLVSQETQYF.

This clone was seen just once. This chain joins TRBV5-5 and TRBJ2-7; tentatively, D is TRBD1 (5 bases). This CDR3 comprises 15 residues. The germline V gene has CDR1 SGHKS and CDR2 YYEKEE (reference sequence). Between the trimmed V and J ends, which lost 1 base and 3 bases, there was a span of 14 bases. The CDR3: CASSLSSKGIYEQYF. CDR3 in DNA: TGTGCCAGCAGCTTGTCCTCCAAGGGGATCTACGAGCAGTACTTC.

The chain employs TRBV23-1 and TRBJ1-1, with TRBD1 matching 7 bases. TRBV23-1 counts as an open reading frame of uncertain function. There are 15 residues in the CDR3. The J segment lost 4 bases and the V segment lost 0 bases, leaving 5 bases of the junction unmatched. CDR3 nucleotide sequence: TGCGCCAGCAGTCAATCTGGCTCAGGGGGCACTGAAGCTTTCTTT. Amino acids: CASSQSGSGGTEAFF.

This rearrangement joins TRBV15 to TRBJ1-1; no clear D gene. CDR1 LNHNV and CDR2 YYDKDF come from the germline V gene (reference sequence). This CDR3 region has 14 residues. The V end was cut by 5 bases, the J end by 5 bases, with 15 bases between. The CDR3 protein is CATSPRTLVTEAFF. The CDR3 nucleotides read TGTGCCACCAGCCCAAGAACCCTAGTAACTGAAGCTTTCTTT. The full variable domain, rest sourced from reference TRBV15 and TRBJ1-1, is DAMVIQNPRYQVTQFGKPVTLSCSQTLNHNVMYWYQQKSSQAPKLLFHYYDKDFNNEADTPDNFQSRRPNTSFCFLDIRSPGLGDTAMYLCATSPRTLVTEAFFGQGTRLTVV.

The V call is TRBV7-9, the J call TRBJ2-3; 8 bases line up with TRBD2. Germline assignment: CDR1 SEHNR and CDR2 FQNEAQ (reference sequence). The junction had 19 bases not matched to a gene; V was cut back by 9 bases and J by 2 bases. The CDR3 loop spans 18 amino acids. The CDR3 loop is CARGPLVGAGELTDTQYF. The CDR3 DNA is TGTGCCAGGGGCCCGCTGGTCGGAGCGGGGGAACTCACAGATACGCAGTATTTT.

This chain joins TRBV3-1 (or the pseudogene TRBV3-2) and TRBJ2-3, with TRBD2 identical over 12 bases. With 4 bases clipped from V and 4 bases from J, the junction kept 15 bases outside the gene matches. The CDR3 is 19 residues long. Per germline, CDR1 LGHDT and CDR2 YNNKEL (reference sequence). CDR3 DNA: TGTGCCAGCAGCCTACGGTTGACTAGCGGGAGTGGTGAGGCAGATACGCAGTATTTT. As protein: CASSLRLTSGSGEADTQYF.

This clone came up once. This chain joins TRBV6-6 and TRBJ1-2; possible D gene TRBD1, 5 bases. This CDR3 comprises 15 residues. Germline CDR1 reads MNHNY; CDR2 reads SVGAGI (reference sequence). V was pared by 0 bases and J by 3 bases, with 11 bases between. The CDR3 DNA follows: TGTGCCAGCAGTTACTCGATTGGGGGGGACTATGGCTACACCTTC. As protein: CASSYSIGGDYGYTF.

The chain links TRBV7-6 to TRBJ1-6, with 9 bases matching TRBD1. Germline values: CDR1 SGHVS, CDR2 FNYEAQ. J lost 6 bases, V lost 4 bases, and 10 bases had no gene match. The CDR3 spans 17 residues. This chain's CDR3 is CASSSQTGGAVNSPLHF. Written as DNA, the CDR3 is TGTGCCAGCAGCTCGCAAACAGGGGGCGCGGTTAATTCACCCCTCCACTTT. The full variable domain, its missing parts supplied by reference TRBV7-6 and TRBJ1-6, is GAGVSQSPRYKVTKRGQDVALRCDPISGHVSLYWYRQALGQGPEFLTYFNYEAQQDKSGLPNDRFSAERPEGSISTLTIQRTEQRDSAMYRCASSSQTGGAVNSPLHFGNGTRLTVT.

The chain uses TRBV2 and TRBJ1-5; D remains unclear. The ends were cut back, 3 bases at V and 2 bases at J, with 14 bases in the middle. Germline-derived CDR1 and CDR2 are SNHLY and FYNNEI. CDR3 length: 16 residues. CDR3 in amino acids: CASSDTPGIGNQPQHF. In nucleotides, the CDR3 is TGTGCCAGCAGTGATACGCCAGGCATCGGCAATCAGCCCCAGCATTTT.

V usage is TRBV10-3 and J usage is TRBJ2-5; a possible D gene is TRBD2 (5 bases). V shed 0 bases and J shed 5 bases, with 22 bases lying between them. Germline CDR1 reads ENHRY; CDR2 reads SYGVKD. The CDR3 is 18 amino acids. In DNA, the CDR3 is TGTGCCATCAGTGAGTCGAGGGTTGGGTTCGTCACATCGGAGACCCAGTACTTC. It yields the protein CAISESRVGFVTSETQYF.

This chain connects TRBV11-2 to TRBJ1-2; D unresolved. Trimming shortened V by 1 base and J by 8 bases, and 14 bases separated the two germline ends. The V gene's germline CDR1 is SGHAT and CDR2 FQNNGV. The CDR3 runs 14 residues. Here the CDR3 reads CASSLGRVSIGYTF. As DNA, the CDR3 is TGTGCCAGCAGCTTAGGCCGAGTGAGTATCGGCTACACCTTC.

The CDR3 DNA is TGTGCCAGCAGCTTAGACGTTAAGAACACTGAAGCTTTCTTT. Its protein is CASSLDVKNTEAFF. V usage is TRBV11-2 and J usage is TRBJ1-1, with D uncertain. Germline CDR1 reads SGHAT; CDR2 reads FQNNGV. The CDR3 is 14 residues long. Trimming removed 0 bases from V and 1 base from J, with 6 bases in between. The entire variable domain, with the rest obtained from reference TRBV11-2 and TRBJ1-1, is as follows: EAGVAQSPRYKIIEKRQSVAFWCNPISGHATLYWYQQILGQGPKLLIQFQNNGVVDDSQLPKDRFSAERLKGVDSTLKIQPAKLEDSAVYLCASSLDVKNTEAFFGQGTRLTVV.

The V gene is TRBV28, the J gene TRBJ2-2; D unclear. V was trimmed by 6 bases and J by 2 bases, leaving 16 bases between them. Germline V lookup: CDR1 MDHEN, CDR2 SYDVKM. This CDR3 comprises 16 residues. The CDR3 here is CASSAVIAQNTGELFF. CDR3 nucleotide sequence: TGTGCCAGCAGCGCGGTGATAGCACAAAACACCGGGGAGCTGTTTTTT.

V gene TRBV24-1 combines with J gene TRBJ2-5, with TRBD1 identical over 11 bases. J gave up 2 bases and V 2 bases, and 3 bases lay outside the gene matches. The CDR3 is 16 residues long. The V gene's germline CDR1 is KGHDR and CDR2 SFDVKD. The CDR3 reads CATSDWGTGGQETQYF. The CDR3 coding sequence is TGTGCCACCAGTGATTGGGGGACAGGGGGGCAAGAGACCCAGTACTTC.

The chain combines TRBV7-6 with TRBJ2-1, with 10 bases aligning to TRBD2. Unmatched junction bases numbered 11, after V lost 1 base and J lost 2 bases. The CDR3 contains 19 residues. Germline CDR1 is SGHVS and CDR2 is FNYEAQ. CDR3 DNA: TGTGCCAGCAGCTTAGAGGGAGCTAGCGGGGGTCTTCCCTACAATGAGCAGTTCTTC. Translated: CASSLEGASGGLPYNEQFF.

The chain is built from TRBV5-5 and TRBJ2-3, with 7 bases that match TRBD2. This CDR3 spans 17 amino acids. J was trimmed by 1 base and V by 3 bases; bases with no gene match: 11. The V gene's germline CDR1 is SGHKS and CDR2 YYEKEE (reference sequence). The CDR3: CASSSVRGGWGTDTQYF. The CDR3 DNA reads TGTGCCAGCAGCTCGGTACGCGGGGGTTGGGGCACAGATACGCAGTATTTT. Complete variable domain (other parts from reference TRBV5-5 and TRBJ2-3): DAGVTQSPTHLIKTRGQQVTLRCSPISGHKSVSWYQQVLGQGPQFIFQYYEKEERGRGNFPDRFSARQFPNYSSELNVNALLLGDSALYLCASSSVRGGWGTDTQYFGPGTRLTVL.

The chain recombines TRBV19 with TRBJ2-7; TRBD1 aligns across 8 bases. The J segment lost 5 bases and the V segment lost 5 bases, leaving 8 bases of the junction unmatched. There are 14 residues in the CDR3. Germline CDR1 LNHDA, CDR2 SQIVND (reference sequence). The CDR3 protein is CASSLGQGTHEQYF. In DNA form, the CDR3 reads TGTGCCAGTAGTCTTGGACAGGGTACCCACGAGCAGTACTTC.